A selection of T cell receptor beta chains follows, all from one sample in a study of T cell changes during pregnancy in multiple sclerosis. The method was immunoSEQ multiplex PCR; TCRdb's version includes in-frame clones alone and lacks a portion of them. Of 60,000 to 85,000 clones in the sample, roughly 92% were seen once. Source: peripheral blood, taken in the second trimester of pregnancy. All receptors come from a female donor with multiple sclerosis, enrolled in a pregnancy study. Each CDR3 is given with its conserved first and last residue. The D gene is left open where the match is weak. Rows may omit the clone size; those that give it use once, few, many or a size class.

NA | TRBJ1-2 | TRBV9 | NA | TGTGCCAGCAGCGCGGGAGGGGCGAACTATGGCTACACCTTC | CASSAGGANYGYTF
NA | TRBJ1-1 | TRBV19 | NA | TGTGCCAGTAGGGCTTCAGGGAACACTGAAGCTTTCTTT | CASRASGNTEAFF
NA | TRBJ1-4 | TRBV5-6 | NA | TGTGCCAGCAGCTTGGCGGCAGGGAGGAATGAAAAACTGTTTTTT | CASSLAAGRNEKLFF
NA | TRBJ1-3 | TRBV6-1 | NA | TGTGCCAGCAGTGGGATTCGTAGTCGGGGGGGAAACACCATATATTTT | CASSGIRSRGGNTIYF
TRBD1 | TRBJ1-5 | TRBV28 | once | TGTGCCAGCAGTTGGATGGTACAGGGGGATCATCAGCCCCAGCATTTT | CASSWMVQGDHQPQHF
TRBD1 | TRBJ1-6 | TRBV30 | NA | TGTGCCTGGGCTAGGGACAGCAATAATTCACCCCTCCACTTT | CAWARDSNNSPLHF
NA | TRBJ1-1 | TRBV10-3 | NA | TGTGCCATCAGTGGAGGCTTCCAAGTTCAGGGCACTGAAGCTTTCTTT | CAISGGFQVQGTEAFF
TRBD1 | TRBJ1-3 | TRBV6-6 | NA | TGTGCCAGCAGTTACGGGACAGTATTGCCTGGAAACACCATATATTTT | CASSYGTVLPGNTIYF
TRBD1 | TRBJ2-7 | TRBV5-1 | NA | TGCGCCAGCAGCGCCACCGGGACAGGGGAAGTCGAGCAGTACTTC | CASSATGTGEVEQYF
NA | TRBJ2-7 | TRBV4-1 | NA | TGCGCCAGCAGCCAAGATCAATACTATTACGAGCAGTACTTC | CASSQDQYYYEQYF
NA | TRBJ2-7 | TRBV5-1 | NA | TGCGCCAGCAGCTTGGTTCGCTACGAGCAGTACTTC | CASSLVRYEQYF
NA | TRBJ1-2 | TRBV5-1 | NA | TGCGCCAGCAGCTTGGGAGGGTGGAACCCGTATGGCTACACCTTC | CASSLGGWNPYGYTF
NA | TRBJ1-6 | TRBV7-2 | NA | TGTGCCAGCAGCTTTTACAGGGAAAGGTCACCCCTCCACTTT | CASSFYRERSPLHF
TRBD1 | TRBJ1-5 | TRBV11-2 | NA | TGTGCCAGCAGCTCGGACAGGGGTAATCAGCCCCAGCATTTT | CASSSDRGNQPQHF
TRBD2 | TRBJ2-1 | TRBV6-4 | NA | TGTGCCAGCAGTGAGGGGACTAGCGGGACAAGGGAGCAGTTCTTC | CASSEGTSGTREQFF
NA | TRBJ2-3 | TRBV4-2 | NA | TGTGCCAGCAGCCAAGTATCTAGCACAGATACGCAGTATTTT | CASSQVSSTDTQYF
NA | TRBJ1-2 | TRBV6-6 | NA | TGTGCCAGCAGGGGGGCGTGGGGGCTTCAAGGAGGCTACACCTTC | CASRGAWGLQGGYTF